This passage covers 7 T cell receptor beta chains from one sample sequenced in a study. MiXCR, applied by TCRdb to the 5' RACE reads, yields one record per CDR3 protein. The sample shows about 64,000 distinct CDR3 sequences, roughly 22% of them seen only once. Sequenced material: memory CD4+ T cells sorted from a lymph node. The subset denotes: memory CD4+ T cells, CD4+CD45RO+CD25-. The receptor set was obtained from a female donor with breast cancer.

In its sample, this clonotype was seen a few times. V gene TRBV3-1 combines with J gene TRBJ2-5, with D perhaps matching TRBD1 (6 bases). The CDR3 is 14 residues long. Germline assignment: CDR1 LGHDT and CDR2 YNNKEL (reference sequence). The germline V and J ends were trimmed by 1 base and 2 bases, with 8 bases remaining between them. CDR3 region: CASSQAQGQETQYF. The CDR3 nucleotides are TGTGCCAGCAGCCAAGCGCAGGGGCAAGAGACCCAGTACTTC.

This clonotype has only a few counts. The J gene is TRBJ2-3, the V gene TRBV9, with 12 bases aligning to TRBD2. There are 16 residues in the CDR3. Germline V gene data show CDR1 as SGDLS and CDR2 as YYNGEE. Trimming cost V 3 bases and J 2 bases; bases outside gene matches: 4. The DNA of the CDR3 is TGTGCCAGCAGCGGAGGGACTAGCGGGCACACAGATACGCAGTATTTT. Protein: CASSGGTSGHTDTQYF.

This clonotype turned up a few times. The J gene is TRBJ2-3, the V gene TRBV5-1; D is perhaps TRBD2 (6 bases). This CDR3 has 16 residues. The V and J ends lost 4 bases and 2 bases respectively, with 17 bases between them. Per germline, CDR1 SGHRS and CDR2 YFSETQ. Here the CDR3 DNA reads TGCGCCAGCAGCCCGGGACTTTCTCAGTCCACAGATACGCAGTATTTT. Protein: CASSPGLSQSTDTQYF.

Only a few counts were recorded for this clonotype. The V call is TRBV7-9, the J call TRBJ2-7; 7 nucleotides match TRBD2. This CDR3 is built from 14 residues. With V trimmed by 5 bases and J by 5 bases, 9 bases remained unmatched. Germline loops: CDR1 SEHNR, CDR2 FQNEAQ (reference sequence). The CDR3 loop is CASSPPTSFHEQYF. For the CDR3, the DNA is TGTGCCAGCAGCCCGCCGACTAGCTTCCACGAGCAGTACTTC. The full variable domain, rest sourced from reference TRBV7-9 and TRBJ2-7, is DTGVSQNPRHKITKRGQNVTFRCDPISEHNRLYWYRQTLGQGPEFLTYFQNEAQLEKSRLLSDRFSAERPKGSFSTLEIQRTEQGDSAMYLCASSPPTSFHEQYFGPGTRLTVT.

The CDR3 bases are TGTGCCAGCAGCTTAAGCTCACGGGGGGCAGAGGATACGCAGTATTTT. As protein: CASSLSSRGAEDTQYF. The V and J genes are TRBV7-3 and TRBJ2-3; D may be TRBD2 (7 bases). There are 16 residues in the CDR3. Trimming cost V 1 base and J 6 bases, with 17 bases left between them. Germline V lookup: CDR1 SGHTA, CDR2 FQGTGA.

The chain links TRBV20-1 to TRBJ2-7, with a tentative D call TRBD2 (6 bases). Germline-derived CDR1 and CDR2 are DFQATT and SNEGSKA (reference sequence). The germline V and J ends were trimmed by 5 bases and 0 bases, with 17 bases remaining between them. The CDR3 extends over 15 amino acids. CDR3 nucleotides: TGCAGTGCTCGGCGAGGGGACGGGAGCTCCTACGAGCAGTACTTC. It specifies CSARRGDGSSYEQYF.

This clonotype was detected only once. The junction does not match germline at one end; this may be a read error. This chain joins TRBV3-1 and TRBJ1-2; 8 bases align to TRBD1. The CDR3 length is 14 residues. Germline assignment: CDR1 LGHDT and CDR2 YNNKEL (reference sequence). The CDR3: CASSPTGADYGYTF. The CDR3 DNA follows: TGTGCCAGTAGCCCGACAGGGGCTGACTATGGCTACACCTTC.